The entry below describes one TCR beta chain. Its antigen is unknown. Assay: immunoSEQ multiplex PCR; the TCRdb copy retains only in-frame clones and omits some. The sample contains 2 million or so clones, 85% to 95% of which appear only once. This entry is derived from a study of shared clonotypes between healthy human individuals. The V end was cut by 6 bases, the J end by 9 bases, with 30 bases between. The CDR3 consists of 17 residues. The germline gives CDR1 LNHDA, CDR2 SQIVND (reference sequence). General study points: Clonotype sharing among donors was thought likely to change with sequencing depth. Incomplete sequencing of sorted subsets was indicated by rarefaction despite large depth.

The V call is TRBV19, the J call TRBJ2-7; the D gene is possibly TRBD2 (5 bases). The receptor was derived from a man in his late teens or twenties in good health. Sequencing was carried out using naive CD4+ T cells sorted from blood. The subset here: CD45RA+ positively selected. DNA of the CDR3: TGTGCCAGTAGCTGGGCCGCGAGCCCACTGGGGAGTACGACGCAGTACTTC. Residues: CASSWAASPLGSTTQYF. The full variable domain, completed using reference TRBV19 and TRBJ2-7, is DGGITQSPKYLFRKEGQNVTLSCEQNLNHDAMYWYRQDPGQGLRLIYYSQIVNDFQKGDIAEGYSVSREKKESFPLTVTSAQKNPTAFYLCASSWAASPLGSTTQYFGPGTRLTVT.